This TCR beta chain appears in the sequencing data of a study of T cell responses to AZD1222 COVID-19 vaccine. As for this clone: Its cognate antigen is unknown.

The method was immunoSEQ multiplex PCR; TCRdb's version includes in-frame clones alone and lacks a portion of them. Counted here are under 95,000 clones, approximately 91% occurring once; the ten biggest clones make up 6.9%. Study conclusions and caveats: Scientists sampled the repertoires only once the peak T cell response had passed. Rises in breadth and depth of Spike-specific TCRs came after two AZD1222 doses.

Trimming pared 0 bases from V and 10 bases from J, leaving 13 bases between. The CDR3 is 15 residues long. The V gene's germline CDR1 is SGHTA and CDR2 FQGTGA. The chain uses TRBV7-3 and TRBJ1-6, with D unclear. The sample here was peripheral blood, taken 28 days after the second AZD1222 dose. This TCR was recovered from an adult who received the AZD1222 COVID-19 vaccine. CDR3 DNA: TGTGCCAGCAGCTTAACAGGGCAGGTCCGCTCACCCCTCCACTTT. It codes for CASSLTGQVRSPLHF. The full variable domain, its missing parts supplied by reference TRBV7-3 and TRBJ1-6, is GAGVSQTPSNKVTEKGKYVELRCDPISGHTALYWYRQSLGQGPEFLIYFQGTGAADDSGLPNDRFFAVRPEGSVSTLKIQRTERGDSAVYLCASSLTGQVRSPLHFGNGTRLTVT.